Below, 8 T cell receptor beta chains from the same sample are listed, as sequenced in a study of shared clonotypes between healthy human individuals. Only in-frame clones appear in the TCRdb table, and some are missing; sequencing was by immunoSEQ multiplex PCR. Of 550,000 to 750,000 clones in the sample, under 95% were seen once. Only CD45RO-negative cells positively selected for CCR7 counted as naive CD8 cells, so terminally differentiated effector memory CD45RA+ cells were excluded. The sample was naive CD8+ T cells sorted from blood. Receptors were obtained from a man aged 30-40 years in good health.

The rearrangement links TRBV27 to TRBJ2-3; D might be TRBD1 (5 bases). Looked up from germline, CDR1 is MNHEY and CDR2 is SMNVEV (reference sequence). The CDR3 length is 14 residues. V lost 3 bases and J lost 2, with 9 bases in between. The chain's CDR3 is CASSLTRATDTQYF. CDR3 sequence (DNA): TGTGCCAGCAGTTTGACCAGGGCCACAGATACGCAGTATTTT.

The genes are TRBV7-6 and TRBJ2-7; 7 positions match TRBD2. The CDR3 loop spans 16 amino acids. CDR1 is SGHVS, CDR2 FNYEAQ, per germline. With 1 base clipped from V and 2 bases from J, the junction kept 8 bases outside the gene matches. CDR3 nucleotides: TGTGCCAGCAGCTTAGGCCTGGCGGGAGAACCCTACGAGCAGTACTTC. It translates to CASSLGLAGEPYEQYF.

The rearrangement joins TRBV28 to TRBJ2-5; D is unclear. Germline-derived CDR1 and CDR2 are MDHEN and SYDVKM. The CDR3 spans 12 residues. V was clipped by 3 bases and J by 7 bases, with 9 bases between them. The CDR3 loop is CASSFYLGTQYF. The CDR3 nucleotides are TGTGCCAGCAGTTTTTATCTCGGGACCCAGTACTTC.

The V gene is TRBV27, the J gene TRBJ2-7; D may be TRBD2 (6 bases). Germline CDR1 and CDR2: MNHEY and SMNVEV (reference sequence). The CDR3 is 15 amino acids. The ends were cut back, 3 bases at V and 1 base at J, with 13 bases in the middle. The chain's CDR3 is CASSFSASVSYEQYF. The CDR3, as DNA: TGTGCCAGCAGTTTTTCGGCTAGCGTATCCTACGAGCAGTACTTC.

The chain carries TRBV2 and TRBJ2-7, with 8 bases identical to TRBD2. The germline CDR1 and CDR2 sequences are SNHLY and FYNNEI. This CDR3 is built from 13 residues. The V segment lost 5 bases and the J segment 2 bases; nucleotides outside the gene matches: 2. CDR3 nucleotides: TGTGCCAGCAGTTTGACTAGCGCCTACGAGCAGTACTTC. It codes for CASSLTSAYEQYF.

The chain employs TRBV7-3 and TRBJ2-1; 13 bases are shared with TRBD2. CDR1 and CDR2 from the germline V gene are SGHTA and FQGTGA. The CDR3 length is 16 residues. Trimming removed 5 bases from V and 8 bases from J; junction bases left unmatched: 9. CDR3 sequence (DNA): TGTGCCAGCAGCCCGACACTAGCGGGAGGGCCCCATGAGCAGTTCTTC. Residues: CASSPTLAGGPHEQFF.

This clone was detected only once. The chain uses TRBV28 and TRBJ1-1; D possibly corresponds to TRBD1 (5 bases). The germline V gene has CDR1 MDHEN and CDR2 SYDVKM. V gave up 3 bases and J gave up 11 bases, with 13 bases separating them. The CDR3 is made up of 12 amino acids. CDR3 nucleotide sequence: TGTGCCAGCAGTTTGGGGGGTGGGGAGGCTTTCTTT. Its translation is CASSLGGGEAFF.

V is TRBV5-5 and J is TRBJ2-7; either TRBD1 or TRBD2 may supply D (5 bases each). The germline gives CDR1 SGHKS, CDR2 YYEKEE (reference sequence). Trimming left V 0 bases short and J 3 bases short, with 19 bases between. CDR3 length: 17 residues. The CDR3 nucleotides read TGTGCCAGCAGCTTGGCAAGGGGCGCCGGGGTCAACTACGAGCAGTACTTC. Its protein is CASSLARGAGVNYEQYF.